This TCR beta chain is drawn from a study of shared clonotypes between healthy human individuals. Overall study results and limits: Relative to memory subsets, naive subsets generally showed larger estimated richness.

Assay: immunoSEQ multiplex PCR; the TCRdb copy retains only in-frame clones and omits some. The data hold about 2.4 million clones, with 80% to 95% observed a single time. On this clone itself: Its antigen remains unknown.

This TCR derives from a man between 18 and 29 years old in good health. Some clones in this sample may be carry-over from other donors' samples. The sequenced material came from naive CD4+ T cells from PBMCs. Noted subset: CD45RA+ positively selected.

This chain's CDR3 is CASSFDRGHEQYF. The DNA of the CDR3 is TGTGCCAGCAGTTTTGACAGGGGGCATGAGCAGTACTTC. J is TRBJ2-7 and V is TRBV28; 10 bases line up with TRBD1. Germline trimming cut 3 bases from V and 7 bases from J; bases unmatched to any gene: 3. The CDR3 length is 13 residues. Germline V gives CDR1 MDHEN, CDR2 SYDVKM.